This is a list of T cell receptor beta chains from one sample in a study of regulatory T cells in long-lasting Graves disease. TCRdb used MiXCR to reprocess the multiplex PCR reads, holding one entry per CDR3 protein. The table lists 600,000 to 850,000 distinct CDR3 sequences, 25% to 35% of them singletons. The sequencing here drew on peripheral blood mononuclear cells (PBMCs), taken when the disease was refractory, from a patient treated with antithyroid drugs. Every receptor here comes from a female donor with Graves disease. Each CDR3 is given with its conserved first and last residue. The order of the fields is V gene, J gene, D gene, clone size, CDR3 DNA, CDR3 protein. D genes are given only for firm matches. Clone size is not always given. Where it is, it says once, few, many or a class for expanded clones.

V gene: TRBV19
J gene: TRBJ1-1
D gene: TRBD1
clone size: NA
CDR3 DNA: TGTGCCAGTAGTACCGGGACAGGGATCGGGCAATCTGAAGCTTTCTTT
CDR3 protein: CASSTGTGIGQSEAFF

V gene: TRBV28
J gene: TRBJ1-1
D gene: NA
clone size: few
CDR3 DNA: TGTGCCAGCAGTATGGGAGCGCGGAGGACTGAAGCTTTCTTT
CDR3 protein: CASSMGARRTEAFF

V gene: TRBV12-3/TRBV12-4
J gene: TRBJ1-5
D gene: NA
clone size: many
CDR3 DNA: TGTGCCAGCAGTTTAGGGTTGAGGGCTGACAATCAGCCCCAGCATTTT
CDR3 protein: CASSLGLRADNQPQHF

V gene: TRBV11-2
J gene: TRBJ2-2
D gene: NA
clone size: few
CDR3 DNA: TGTGCCAGCAGCTTCGAGGGAGCGAACACCGGGGAGCTGTTTTTT
CDR3 protein: CASSFEGANTGELFF

V gene: TRBV15
J gene: TRBJ2-7
D gene: NA
clone size: many
CDR3 DNA: TGTGCCACCGACAGAAAAATTGGTTACGGCGAGCAGTACTTC
CDR3 protein: CATDRKIGYGEQYF

V gene: TRBV28
J gene: TRBJ2-7
D gene: TRBD1
clone size: many
CDR3 DNA: TGTGCCAGCAGCTTAGGGGGCGGATCCTACGAGCAGTACTTC
CDR3 protein: CASSLGGGSYEQYF

V gene: TRBV28
J gene: TRBJ1-2
D gene: TRBD1
clone size: many
CDR3 DNA: TGTGCCAGCAGAAGGACAGGTCTAGTCTATGGCTACACCTTC
CDR3 protein: CASRRTGLVYGYTF

V gene: TRBV11-3
J gene: TRBJ2-7
D gene: NA
clone size: few
CDR3 DNA: TGTGCCAGCAGCTTAGAGACACGGGGCGAGCAGTACTTC
CDR3 protein: CASSLETRGEQYF

V gene: TRBV19
J gene: TRBJ1-5
D gene: NA
clone size: NA
CDR3 DNA: TGTGCCAGTAGTTTGGGCAGGGCAGGCCAGCCCCAGCATTTT
CDR3 protein: CASSLGRAGQPQHF

V gene: TRBV7-2
J gene: TRBJ1-5
D gene: TRBD1
clone size: NA
CDR3 DNA: TGTGCCAGCAGCTTAGGGACAGGGATGAAAGGTCAGCCCCAGCATTTT
CDR3 protein: CASSLGTGMKGQPQHF

V gene: TRBV30
J gene: TRBJ1-1
D gene: NA
clone size: NA
CDR3 DNA: TGTGCCTGGAGGGCCGCGATGAACACTGAAGCTTTCTTT
CDR3 protein: CAWRAAMNTEAFF

V gene: TRBV25-1
J gene: TRBJ1-6
D gene: NA
clone size: NA
CDR3 DNA: TGTGCCAGCAGTGAATATAGCTCGGGAACCGCGAATTCACCCCTCCACTTT
CDR3 protein: CASSEYSSGTANSPLHF

V gene: TRBV7-2
J gene: TRBJ2-4
D gene: NA
clone size: NA
CDR3 DNA: TGTGCCAGCAGCTTTAGCAGGCTAGCCAAAAACATTCAGTACTTC
CDR3 protein: CASSFSRLAKNIQYF

V gene: TRBV25-1
J gene: TRBJ2-4
D gene: NA
clone size: NA
CDR3 DNA: TGTGCCAGCAGTGAAGGTTTCAAAAACATTCAGTACTTC
CDR3 protein: CASSEGFKNIQYF

V gene: TRBV6-1
J gene: TRBJ2-4
D gene: TRBD2
clone size: few
CDR3 DNA: TGTGCCAGCACCGCGGGAGCGAACATTCAGTACTTC
CDR3 protein: CASTAGANIQYF

V gene: TRBV29-1
J gene: TRBJ1-2
D gene: TRBD1
clone size: NA
CDR3 DNA: TGCAGCGGGGGACAGGGGGAAGGCTACACCTTC
CDR3 protein: CSGGQGEGYTF

V gene: TRBV7-9
J gene: TRBJ1-2
D gene: NA
clone size: NA
CDR3 DNA: TGTGCCAGCAGCACCGACAGGATGCTGAACTATGGCTACACCTTC
CDR3 protein: CASSTDRMLNYGYTF

V gene: TRBV6-2/TRBV6-3
J gene: TRBJ2-5
D gene: TRBD1
clone size: NA
CDR3 DNA: TGTGCCAGCAGCTACACACGGACAGGACCTCAAGAGACCCAGTACTTC
CDR3 protein: CASSYTRTGPQETQYF

V gene: TRBV20-1
J gene: TRBJ2-7
D gene: TRBD2
clone size: NA
CDR3 DNA: TGCAGTGCGACGGCGGGCGGGAGGGCAAGCGAGCAGTACTTC
CDR3 protein: CSATAGGRASEQYF

V gene: TRBV7-6
J gene: TRBJ2-7
D gene: NA
clone size: NA
CDR3 DNA: TGTGCCAGCGATTTCCGGGAGTTAGAAACCTACGAGCAGTACTTC
CDR3 protein: CASDFRELETYEQYF

V gene: TRBV7-4
J gene: TRBJ1-1
D gene: NA
clone size: few
CDR3 DNA: TGTGCCAGCAGCTTACGGACAAAGAACACTGAAGCTTTCTTT
CDR3 protein: CASSLRTKNTEAFF

V gene: TRBV12-3/TRBV12-4
J gene: TRBJ1-2
D gene: TRBD1
clone size: many
CDR3 DNA: TGTGCCAGCAGGGGGACAGGGGAAGACTATGGCTACACCTTC
CDR3 protein: CASRGTGEDYGYTF

V gene: TRBV4-1
J gene: TRBJ1-5
D gene: NA
clone size: NA
CDR3 DNA: TGCGCCAGCAGCCCCACATCAGGGTATGCTCAGCCCCAGCATTTT
CDR3 protein: CASSPTSGYAQPQHF

V gene: TRBV3-1
J gene: TRBJ1-4
D gene: NA
clone size: many
CDR3 DNA: TGTGCCAGCAGCCAAGATGCCGGAAAACTGTTTTTT
CDR3 protein: CASSQDAGKLFF

V gene: TRBV4-2
J gene: TRBJ2-2
D gene: NA
clone size: NA
CDR3 DNA: TGTGCCAGCAGCCAAGATCTGCTAGTTCTCACCGGGGAGCTGTTTTTT
CDR3 protein: CASSQDLLVLTGELFF

V gene: TRBV7-9
J gene: TRBJ1-5
D gene: TRBD1
clone size: NA
CDR3 DNA: TGTGCCAGCAGCCTGTGGACAGGGGTTATGAATCAGCCCCAGCATTTT
CDR3 protein: CASSLWTGVMNQPQHF